Below, 31 T cell receptor beta chains from the same sample are listed, as sequenced in a study of CD8+ T cells in alopecia areata. Specified treatment: oral pan-JAK inhibitor, 5-10 mg twice daily. Extraction of RNA preceded its reverse transcription into cDNA, which served as the sequencing template. Method: immunoSEQ multiplex PCR; TCRdb's copy keeps in-frame clones and lacks some. Of about 270,000 clones detected, 60% appear once; the ten largest clones hold around 0.84%. The material was CD4+ T cells sorted from blood, obtained at roughly week 53, from a patient treated with tofacitinib. These receptors all come from a human donor with alopecia areata.

This clone was seen a handful of times. The chain has TRBV29-1 and TRBJ2-4, with D perhaps being TRBD1 or TRBD2 (6 bases each). Germline CDR1 is SQVTM and CDR2 is ANQGSEA. Trimming cost V 7 bases and J 9 bases, with 16 bases left between them. CDR3 length: 12 residues. The CDR3 spells CSARDPGAIQYF. For the CDR3, the DNA is TGCAGCGCCAGGGACCCGGGGGCCATTCAGTACTTC.

This chain connects TRBV7-9 to TRBJ2-1; TRBD2 matches 7 bases. Germline CDR1 SEHNR, CDR2 FQNEAQ (reference sequence). The CDR3 length is 15 residues. Trimming cost V 7 bases and J 0 bases; bases outside gene matches: 6. The CDR3 loop reads CASTPTGGSYNEQFF. In DNA form, the CDR3 reads TGTGCCAGCACCCCGACGGGGGGCTCCTACAATGAGCAGTTCTTC. Filled out from reference TRBV7-9 and TRBJ2-1, the complete variable domain reads DTGVSQNPRHKITKRGQNVTFRCDPISEHNRLYWYRQTLGQGPEFLTYFQNEAQLEKSRLLSDRFSAERPKGSFSTLEIQRTEQGDSAMYLCASTPTGGSYNEQFFGPGTRLTVL.

The J gene is TRBJ1-1, the V gene TRBV30; D gene unclear. Germline V gives CDR1 GTSNPN, CDR2 SVGIG (reference sequence). This CDR3 has 15 residues. V shed 3 bases and J shed 1 base, with 15 bases lying between them. CDR3 nucleotides: TGTGCCTGGAGGGCACAAAGTGCAGAGAACACTGAAGCTTTCTTT. It translates to CAWRAQSAENTEAFF.

The genes are TRBV5-6 and TRBJ2-1; TRBD2 matches at 7 bases. J lost 2 bases, V lost 3 bases, and 2 bases had no gene match. Per the germline V gene, CDR1 is SGHDT and CDR2 is YYEEEE. This CDR3 region has 14 residues. CDR3 residues: CASSSSGAYNEQFF. The CDR3 DNA sequence: TGTGCCAGCAGCTCGAGCGGGGCCTACAATGAGCAGTTCTTC.

The V call is TRBV7-2, the J call TRBJ2-2; 8 bases align to TRBD2. Trimming cost V 8 bases and J 1 base; bases outside gene matches: 3. Germline CDR1 SGHTA, CDR2 FQGNSA. CDR3 length: 14 residues. In DNA, the CDR3 is TGTGCCAGCTCCAGCGGGGGGAACACCGGGGAGCTGTTTTTT. Translating gives CASSSGGNTGELFF.

This clone was observed a handful of times. The chain joins TRBV12-5 to TRBJ2-3; no definite D call. Germline V gene data show CDR1 as LGHNT and CDR2 as FRNRAP. Trimming took off 2 bases at V and 5 bases at J, with 5 bases between the two ends. There are 12 residues in the CDR3. DNA of the CDR3: TGTGCTAGTGGTTTGACGGGAGATACGCAGTATTTT. It translates to CASGLTGDTQYF.

This clone was picked up a small number of times. This sequence joins TRBV29-1 and TRBJ2-5, with a weak D call TRBD2 (5 bases). Trimming shortened V by 5 bases and J by 5 bases, and 12 bases separated the two germline ends. There are 12 residues in the CDR3. From germline, CDR1 is SQVTM and CDR2 ANQGSEA. The CDR3 reads CSVYSGDETQYF. In nucleotides, the CDR3 is TGCAGCGTTTACTCCGGGGATGAGACCCAGTACTTC.

The chain links TRBV19 to TRBJ1-1; D might be TRBD1 (5 bases). The CDR3 runs to 14 residues. CDR1 and CDR2 from the germline V gene are LNHDA and SQIVND (reference sequence). The germline V and J ends were trimmed by 5 bases and 1 base, with 11 bases remaining between them. The CDR3 loop reads CASSPRVRNTEAFF. CDR3 nucleotide sequence: TGTGCCAGTAGTCCCAGGGTCCGGAACACTGAAGCTTTCTTT.

This clone was detected only once. V and J are TRBV12-5 and TRBJ2-3; D unclear. The V end lost 1 base, the J end lost 0 bases, and 8 bases lay between the germline ends. This CDR3 spans 15 amino acids. Germline loops: CDR1 LGHNT, CDR2 FRNRAP. This chain's CDR3 is CASGLDTESTDTQYF. In DNA, the CDR3 is TGTGCTAGTGGTTTGGATACGGAGAGCACAGATACGCAGTATTTT.

This sequence joins TRBV19 and TRBJ2-1; 10 nucleotides agree with TRBD2. CDR3 length: 15 residues. Germline assignment: CDR1 LNHDA and CDR2 SQIVND (reference sequence). V gave up 5 bases and J gave up 5 bases; unmatched junction bases: 6. DNA of the CDR3: TGTGCCAGTAGTTCCCGGACTAGCGGCCACAATGAGCAGTTCTTC. It encodes CASSSRTSGHNEQFF.

The rearrangement uses TRBV15 and TRBJ1-6; D gene ambiguous. Trimming took off 1 base at V and 8 bases at J, with 18 bases between the two ends. Germline V lookup: CDR1 LNHNV, CDR2 YYDKDF (reference sequence). The CDR3 is made up of 17 amino acids. The CDR3 loop reads CATSRGVGEGPYSPLHF. CDR3 nucleotide sequence: TGTGCCACCAGCAGAGGCGTTGGGGAGGGCCCATATTCACCCCTCCACTTT.

The chain recombines TRBV5-1 with TRBJ1-2; tentative D call: TRBD1 (6 bases). V was trimmed by 4 bases and J by 4 bases, leaving 14 bases between them. This CDR3 comprises 14 residues. Germline V gene lookup returns CDR1 SGHRS and CDR2 YFSETQ. CDR3 sequence: CASSLGLGAYGYTF. In DNA, the CDR3 is TGCGCCAGCAGCCTGGGCCTGGGGGCCTATGGCTACACCTTC.

Written as DNA, the CDR3 is TGCGCCAGCAGCCAAGATTCTGGACACCCCTACGAGCAGTACTTC. It specifies CASSQDSGHPYEQYF. The rearrangement uses TRBV4-1 and TRBJ2-7; tentatively, D is TRBD1 (5 bases). Trimming left V 0 bases short and J 2 bases short, with 11 bases between. CDR1 and CDR2 from the germline V gene are MGHRA and YSYEKL. The CDR3 sequence is 15 residues long.

The chain combines TRBV7-9 with TRBJ2-7, with 7 bases identical to TRBD1. The V gene end was trimmed by 5 bases and the J gene end by 4 bases; junction bases not matched to a gene: 11. Germline assignment: CDR1 SEHNR and CDR2 FQNEAQ (reference sequence). CDR3 size: 15 residues. In DNA, the CDR3 is TGTGCCAGCAGCGCAAGGGGACAGAGCACTTACGAGCAGTACTTC. Translation: CASSARGQSTYEQYF.

V gene TRBV29-1 combines with J gene TRBJ2-1, with D perhaps TRBD1 or TRBD2 (5 bases each). This CDR3 is 12 amino acids long. The germline gives CDR1 SQVTM, CDR2 ANQGSEA. Trimming took 8 bases from V and 7 from J, leaving 15 bases between them. The CDR3 reads CSSLGVRNEQFF. CDR3 in DNA: TGCAGCTCTCTGGGGGTGAGGAATGAGCAGTTCTTC.

The rearrangement uses TRBV5-1 and TRBJ2-7; 8 bases are a match to TRBD1. CDR1 is SGHRS and CDR2 is YFSETQ in the germline V gene. The V gene end was trimmed by 4 bases and the J gene end by 8 bases; junction bases not matched to a gene: 11. This CDR3 contains 14 residues. The CDR3 sequence is CASSPGQGSLQQYF. DNA of the CDR3: TGCGCCAGCAGCCCTGGACAGGGCTCCCTCCAGCAGTACTTC.

This clone turned up a few times. The chain uses TRBV30 and TRBJ1-1; D not certain. Trimming took off 4 bases at V and 0 bases at J, with 15 bases between the two ends. Germline V gene lookup returns CDR1 GTSNPN and CDR2 SVGIG (reference sequence). CDR3 length equals 15 residues. This CDR3 is CAWIFRRRLNTEAFF. CDR3 sequence (DNA): TGTGCCTGGATATTCCGTCGGAGGTTGAACACTGAAGCTTTCTTT.

V usage is TRBV6-5 and J usage is TRBJ1-1; D not certain. Germline V gene lookup returns CDR1 MNHEY and CDR2 SVGAGI. The CDR3 is 15 residues long. Trimming cost V 6 bases and J 1 base, with 15 bases left between them. The CDR3 loop is CASSYTAAGNTEAFF. The CDR3 nucleotides are TGTGCCAGCAGCTACACAGCGGCGGGGAACACTGAAGCTTTCTTT.

This chain uses TRBV29-1 with TRBJ1-2, with 7 bases that match TRBD1. V lost 8 bases to trimming and J lost 3 bases; unmatched junction nucleotides: 9. The CDR3 extends over 13 amino acids. Germline assignment: CDR1 SQVTM and CDR2 ANQGSEA. The CDR3 here is CSIYRGIDYGYTF. The CDR3 DNA is TGCAGCATATACAGGGGAATCGACTATGGCTACACCTTC. The whole variable domain, remainder taken from reference TRBV29-1 and TRBJ1-2, is SAVISQKPSRDICQRGTSLTIQCQVDSQVTMMFWYRQQPGQSLTLIATANQGSEATYESGFVIDKFPISRPNLTFSTLTVSNMSPEDSSIYLCSIYRGIDYGYTFGSGTRLTVV.

The chain joins TRBV6-5 to TRBJ2-5; 11 nucleotides line up with TRBD1. With the DNA end fitting TRBJ2-7 better, the J assignment may be wrong. The CDR3 sequence is 13 residues long. Germline loops: CDR1 MNHEY, CDR2 SVGAGI. CDR3 sequence: CASSFGTGGEQYF. CDR3 nucleotide sequence: TGTGCCAGCAGTTTCGGGACAGGGGGCGAGCAGTACTTC.

This chain uses TRBV30 with TRBJ2-1, with a tentative D call TRBD2 (5 bases). Trimming took off 4 bases at V and 0 bases at J, with 10 bases between the two ends. This CDR3 region has 14 residues. Germline CDR1 GTSNPN, CDR2 SVGIG (reference sequence). The CDR3 DNA reads as TGTGCCTGGAACCGAGGGAGCTCCTACAATGAGCAGTTCTTC. Translation gives CAWNRGSSYNEQFF.

This sequence joins TRBV4-2 and TRBJ2-3; a possible D gene is TRBD2 (5 bases). The CDR3 contains 13 residues. Trimming pared 1 base from V and 5 bases from J, leaving 7 bases between. Looked up from germline, CDR1 is LGHNA and CDR2 is YNFKEQ. The DNA for the CDR3 is TGTGCCAGCAGCCAAGTTCGGGGAGATACGCAGTATTTT. Translated, it gives CASSQVRGDTQYF.

This clone appeared a few times. This chain connects TRBV20-1 to TRBJ2-5; D call uncertain. Germline V gene sequence: CDR1 DFQATT, CDR2 SNEGSKA (reference sequence). The CDR3 loop spans 10 amino acids. Trimming shortened V by 5 bases and J by 3 bases, and 4 bases separated the two germline ends. CDR3 residues: CSAGEETQYF. For the CDR3, the DNA is TGCAGTGCTGGGGAAGAGACCCAGTACTTC.

The J gene is TRBJ2-5, the V gene TRBV29-1, with TRBD1 identical over 7 bases. The CDR3 spans 14 residues. V gave up 3 bases and J gave up 5 bases; unmatched junction bases: 9. Germline V gives CDR1 SQVTM, CDR2 ANQGSEA. The CDR3 spells CSVEGTVALETQYF. CDR3 in DNA: TGCAGCGTTGAGGGGACAGTAGCCTTGGAGACCCAGTACTTC.

This clone has only a few counts. V gene TRBV29-1 combines with J gene TRBJ2-7, with 11 bases matching TRBD1. J gave up 3 bases and V 4 bases, and 5 bases lay outside the gene matches. Germline CDR1 reads SQVTM; CDR2 reads ANQGSEA. The CDR3 spans 14 residues. The CDR3 DNA reads as TGCAGCGTTGCCGGGACAGGGGGTTTCTACGAGCAGTACTTC. It yields the protein CSVAGTGGFYEQYF.

The table lists this clone with a few counts. The chain combines TRBV6-6 with TRBJ1-1; unclear D gene. CDR3 length: 14 amino acids. The V end lost 3 bases, the J end lost 4 bases, and 12 bases lay between the germline ends. Germline values: CDR1 MNHNY, CDR2 SVGAGI (reference sequence). The CDR3 sequence is CASSYKGPSTEAFF. The CDR3 DNA follows: TGTGCCAGCAGTTATAAGGGTCCGAGCACTGAAGCTTTCTTT.

This chain connects TRBV29-1 to TRBJ2-7; D is ambiguous. This CDR3 has 13 residues. Germline CDR1 SQVTM, CDR2 ANQGSEA. Trimming left V 7 bases short and J 7 bases short, with 20 bases between. The CDR3 coding sequence is TGCAGCGCCACGACGGGTACAGTACGGGAGCAGTACTTC. Protein product: CSATTGTVREQYF.

This chain uses TRBV29-1 with TRBJ1-2, with D perhaps matching TRBD1 (5 bases). The CDR3 consists of 13 residues. V was cut by 4 bases and J by 2 bases, with 11 bases left in between. In germline, CDR1 is SQVTM, CDR2 ANQGSEA. CDR3 loop: CSVVGRANYGYTF. CDR3 in DNA: TGCAGCGTTGTAGGCAGGGCCAACTATGGCTACACCTTC.

V and J are TRBV30 and TRBJ1-2; weak D call: TRBD1 (6 bases). Trimming removed 0 bases at V and 8 bases at J, with 13 bases between. Germline values: CDR1 GTSNPN, CDR2 SVGIG (reference sequence). The CDR3 length is 13 residues. In DNA form, the CDR3 reads TGTGCCTGGAGTGTAAGCAGGGGACGAGGCTACACCTTC. It yields the protein CAWSVSRGRGYTF. Full variable domain (remainder filled in from reference TRBV30 and TRBJ1-2): SQTIHQWPATLVQPVGSPLSLECTVEGTSNPNLYWYRQAAGRGLQLLFYSVGIGQISSEVPQNLSASRPQDRQFILSSKKLLLSDSGFYLCAWSVSRGRGYTFGSGTRLTVV.

This sequence joins TRBV5-4 and TRBJ2-5; 7 bases map to TRBD2. The CDR3 contains 13 residues. J gave up 5 bases and V 0 bases, and 1 base lay outside the gene matches. Germline CDR1 is SGHNT and CDR2 is YYREEE (reference sequence). In DNA form, the CDR3 reads TGTGCCAGCAGCTTGGACGGGGGGGAGACCCAGTACTTC. Its protein is CASSLDGGETQYF. The variable domain in full, completed from reference TRBV5-4 and TRBJ2-5, reads ETGVTQSPTHLIKTRGQQVTLRCSSQSGHNTVSWYQQALGQGPQFIFQYYREEENGRGNFPPRFSGLQFPNYSSELNVNALELDDSALYLCASSLDGGETQYFGPGTRLLVL.

This clone has a single count. The sample contains more than one DNA sequence encoding this CDR3. CDR3 bases: TGTGCCAGCAGCTTAGCCAGGGAGACCCAGTACTTC. As protein: CASSLARETQYF. The rearrangement links TRBV7-2 to TRBJ2-5; D gene uncertain. The CDR3 has 12 residues. V dropped 0 bases and J dropped 5 bases, with 4 bases sitting between them. From germline, CDR1 is SGHTA and CDR2 FQGNSA.